A selection of T cell receptor beta chains follows, all from one sample in a study of blood T cell repertoires in COVID-19. Generated by immunoSEQ multiplex PCR, the TCRdb table keeps only in-frame clones and is missing some. The sample carries some 39,000 clones, more than 75% recorded once. Sequencing was carried out using peripheral blood. These receptors all come from a man at least 80 years old with acute or convalescent COVID-19. Each CDR3 is given with its conserved first and last residue. Each record gives: V gene, J gene, CDR3 protein.

V gene: TRBV5-8
J gene: TRBJ2-4
CDR3 protein: CASAWRRLAKNIQYF

V gene: TRBV27
J gene: TRBJ2-5
CDR3 protein: CASSLSPGLKETQYF

V gene: TRBV4-2
J gene: TRBJ2-7
CDR3 protein: CASSRNSASGGANEQYF

V gene: TRBV21-1
J gene: TRBJ2-7
CDR3 protein: CASSKVGCNGRGYEQYF

V gene: TRBV5-1
J gene: TRBJ2-2
CDR3 protein: CASRAGGNTGELFF

V gene: TRBV5-6
J gene: TRBJ1-5
CDR3 protein: CASSLAGQPQHF

V gene: TRBV9
J gene: TRBJ2-3
CDR3 protein: CASSVGLRQTTDTQYF

V gene: TRBV7-6
J gene: TRBJ2-7
CDR3 protein: CASSLAGSSYEQYF

V gene: TRBV24-1
J gene: TRBJ2-7
CDR3 protein: CATSTSRTSGNEQYF

V gene: TRBV18
J gene: TRBJ1-2
CDR3 protein: CASSEQGWDGYTF

V gene: TRBV9
J gene: TRBJ2-2
CDR3 protein: CASSVSWPSGELFF

V gene: TRBV3-1/TRBV3-2
J gene: TRBJ1-1
CDR3 protein: CASSQAGGAFF

V gene: TRBV6-5
J gene: TRBJ2-7
CDR3 protein: CASRSGQGYEQYF

V gene: TRBV18
J gene: TRBJ2-1
CDR3 protein: CASSPPLAESSYNEQFF

V gene: TRBV2
J gene: TRBJ1-5
CDR3 protein: CASSDRVGNQPQHF

V gene: TRBV5-1
J gene: TRBJ2-2
CDR3 protein: CASSLWTGGSTGELFF

V gene: TRBV7-7
J gene: TRBJ2-3
CDR3 protein: CASSETSGGFTDTQYF

V gene: TRBV18
J gene: TRBJ1-2
CDR3 protein: CASSLGLYAGYTF

V gene: TRBV6-5
J gene: TRBJ1-2
CDR3 protein: CASSYSTGGNYGYTF

V gene: TRBV14
J gene: TRBJ2-5
CDR3 protein: CASSQGGGLVETQYF

V gene: TRBV10-3
J gene: TRBJ2-5
CDR3 protein: CAISEFMAGGAETQYF

V gene: TRBV15
J gene: TRBJ2-3
CDR3 protein: CATSTRLAGASDTQYF

V gene: TRBV5-4
J gene: TRBJ2-7
CDR3 protein: CASSLPQRTGDEQYF

V gene: TRBV28
J gene: TRBJ2-1
CDR3 protein: CASTSLGGRALEQFF

V gene: TRBV28
J gene: TRBJ2-7
CDR3 protein: CASSPTGQVYEQYF

V gene: TRBV15
J gene: TRBJ1-6
CDR3 protein: CATSQNSPPSPLHF

V gene: TRBV19
J gene: TRBJ2-5
CDR3 protein: CASSIDSGGGTQYF

V gene: TRBV21-1
J gene: TRBJ2-7
CDR3 protein: CASIRLAGGQTYEQYF

V gene: TRBV28
J gene: TRBJ1-2
CDR3 protein: CASSLFQGNGYTF

V gene: TRBV2
J gene: TRBJ1-2
CDR3 protein: CASRTLKGLYGYTF

V gene: TRBV5-1
J gene: TRBJ2-7
CDR3 protein: CASRWTSGSYEQYF

V gene: TRBV3-1/TRBV3-2
J gene: TRBJ1-1
CDR3 protein: CASSPQDGDTEAFF

V gene: TRBV29-1
J gene: TRBJ2-2
CDR3 protein: CSVTPQGTANTGELFF

V gene: TRBV7-8
J gene: TRBJ2-3
CDR3 protein: CASSPGTSGFSQYF

V gene: TRBV15
J gene: TRBJ2-5
CDR3 protein: CATSRETGGRETQYF

V gene: TRBV5-1
J gene: TRBJ2-3
CDR3 protein: CASSLATAGGQGDTQYF

V gene: TRBV28
J gene: TRBJ2-1
CDR3 protein: CASSFVGGGSYNEQFF

V gene: TRBV6-6
J gene: TRBJ2-3
CDR3 protein: CASSYGPDGGDTQYF

V gene: TRBV7-3
J gene: TRBJ2-3
CDR3 protein: CASSSGGTDTQYF

V gene: TRBV12-5
J gene: TRBJ1-5
CDR3 protein: CASGLAGQGQNQPQHF

V gene: TRBV9
J gene: TRBJ2-3
CDR3 protein: CASSPSSPVDTQYF

V gene: TRBV7-9
J gene: TRBJ2-3
CDR3 protein: CASSFGDGTDTQYF

V gene: TRBV6-6
J gene: TRBJ2-6
CDR3 protein: CASSPQGFSSGANVLTF

V gene: TRBV9
J gene: TRBJ1-4
CDR3 protein: CASSEGAPRTNEKLFF

V gene: TRBV6-1
J gene: TRBJ2-7
CDR3 protein: CASSEAQLEQYF

V gene: TRBV24-1
J gene: TRBJ2-5
CDR3 protein: CATCRDRQETQYF

V gene: TRBV12-3/TRBV12-4
J gene: TRBJ2-3
CDR3 protein: CASSSKRGLGEYF

V gene: TRBV6-5
J gene: TRBJ2-1
CDR3 protein: CASRETGRHEQFF

V gene: TRBV11-2
J gene: TRBJ2-1
CDR3 protein: CASSRLTSGRFREQFF

V gene: TRBV10-2
J gene: TRBJ2-7
CDR3 protein: CASSAHYEQYF

V gene: TRBV3-1/TRBV3-2
J gene: TRBJ2-2
CDR3 protein: CASSHQGVGPTTNTGELFF

V gene: TRBV7-2
J gene: TRBJ1-2
CDR3 protein: CASSPGTLGKSGYTF

V gene: TRBV9
J gene: TRBJ1-2
CDR3 protein: CASSVGGRIDYGYTF

V gene: TRBV6-2/TRBV6-3
J gene: TRBJ1-2
CDR3 protein: CASSYEGTYGYTF

V gene: TRBV5-1
J gene: TRBJ2-1
CDR3 protein: CASSWGLAGGTYNEQFF

V gene: TRBV5-1
J gene: TRBJ1-1
CDR3 protein: CASSLGENRVNTEAFF

V gene: TRBV13
J gene: TRBJ2-3
CDR3 protein: CASSLGGLAGTGTDTQYF

V gene: TRBV9
J gene: TRBJ1-1
CDR3 protein: CASSPRPMNTEAFF

V gene: TRBV18
J gene: TRBJ1-1
CDR3 protein: CASSPPRLTNTEAFF

V gene: TRBV20-1
J gene: TRBJ1-2
CDR3 protein: CSANTGGYTF